The entry that follows covers one T cell receptor (beta chain) sequence. This sample was taken from a study of blood T cell repertoires in COVID-19. Study information: Sample material is recorded as cDNA or gDNA derived from T cells, B-cell-depleted T cells, or PBMCs.

Source study methods: Estimation of nucleated cell counts relied on the amplification of reference gene primers. Using immunoSEQ multiplex PCR, the repertoire was profiled, and TCRdb retains in-frame clones only, with some absent. For V, J and clone size, that table is used; D and trimming come from the DNA. Of about 63,000 clones in the sample, roughly 89% were seen once. This CDR3 region has 14 residues. CDR1 and CDR2 (germline): SEHNR, FQNEAQ (reference sequence). V gave up 5 bases and J gave up 0 bases, with 11 bases separating them. The sequence came from a woman aged 80 or over with acute or convalescent COVID-19. Sequenced input: peripheral blood. The V call is TRBV7-9, the J call TRBJ2-7; the D gene is possibly TRBD2 (6 bases). The CDR3 spells CASSPTGGSYEQYF. The DNA for the CDR3 is TGTGCCAGCAGCCCCACCGGGGGCTCCTACGAGCAGTACTTC.